Sequencing of this T cell receptor beta chain was carried out in a study of CD8 T cells in Susac syndrome. CD8+ and CD4+ blood T cells underwent TCR beta sequencing. The healthy controls were matched to patients by age and sex. To note about this clonotype: Its antigen remains unidentified.

CDR3 size: 14 residues. V lost 4 bases, J lost 5 bases, and 7 bases stayed unmatched. Per germline, CDR1 SGDLS and CDR2 YYNGEE. An input of roughly 0.5 to 1 ug of RNA was subjected to reverse transcription using random hexamers. Amplification of TCR beta CDR3 used immunoSEQ multiplex PCR across 54 Vbeta and 13 Jbeta. TCRdb recomputed calls from the immunoSEQ multiplex PCR reads with MiXCR, one row per CDR3 protein. The sample lists 25,000 to 35,000 distinct CDR3 sequences; around 94% were seen once. Whole-study findings and limits: In its TCR sequencing and HLA analysis, the study acknowledged that the number of individuals was relatively small.

The V call is TRBV9, the J call TRBJ2-7; 9 nucleotides match TRBD1. Sample: CD8+ T cells from PBMCs. The source of this sequence is a human donor in good health. The DNA for the CDR3 is TGTGCCAGCAGCCCTGGGACAGGGATAGACGAGCAGTACTTC. Residues: CASSPGTGIDEQYF.